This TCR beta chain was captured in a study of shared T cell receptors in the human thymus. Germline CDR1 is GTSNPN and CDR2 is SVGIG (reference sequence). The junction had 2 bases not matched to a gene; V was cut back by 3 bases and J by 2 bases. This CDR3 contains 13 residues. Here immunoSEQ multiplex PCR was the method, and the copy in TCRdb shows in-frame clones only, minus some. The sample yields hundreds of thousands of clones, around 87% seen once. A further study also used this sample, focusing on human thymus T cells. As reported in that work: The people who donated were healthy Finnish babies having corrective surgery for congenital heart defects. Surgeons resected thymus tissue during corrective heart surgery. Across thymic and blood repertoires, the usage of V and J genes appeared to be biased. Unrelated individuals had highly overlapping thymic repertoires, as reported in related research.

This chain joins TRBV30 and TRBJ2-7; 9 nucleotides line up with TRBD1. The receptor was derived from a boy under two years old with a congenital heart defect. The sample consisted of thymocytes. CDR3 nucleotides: TGTGCCTGGAGCTGGGACAGGGCCTACGAGCAGTACTTC. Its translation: CAWSWDRAYEQYF. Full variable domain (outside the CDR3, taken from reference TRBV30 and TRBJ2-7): SQTIHQWPATLVQPVGSPLSLECTVEGTSNPNLYWYRQAAGRGLQLLFYSVGIGQISSEVPQNLSASRPQDRQFILSSKKLLLSDSGFYLCAWSWDRAYEQYFGPGTRLTVT.